Presented here are 29 T cell receptor beta chains from one specimen sequenced in a study of tumor-infiltrating lymphocytes in primary liver carcinoma. Blood RNA originated from unsorted whole blood, with germline DNA additionally extracted. The authors made TCR beta cDNA from about 500 ng total RNA with a constant-region primer. Each TCR beta library was derived from three nested multiplex PCR rounds that employed slightly modified ARM-PCR. Use of TRBV1-TRBV30 forward primers with a C-beta reverse primer characterized the first two PCR rounds, which lasted around 11 cycles each. TCRdb re-called the multiplex PCR reads with MiXCR, one entry per CDR3 protein. In the table there are around 170,000 distinct CDR3 sequences, about 60% of which are singletons. The sequencing input was peripheral blood. The source of these receptors is a man between 35 and 55 years old with primary liver carcinoma and hepatitis B virus infection.

To note about this clonotype: Without the conserved terminal phenylalanine or tryptophan, this CDR3 likely stems from a read error. The V gene is TRBV11-1, the J gene TRBJ2-3; the match to TRBD2 covers 8 bases. The CDR3 is made up of 16 amino acids. Germline values: CDR1 SGHAT, CDR2 FQDESV (reference sequence). Here the CDR3 reads CAGSKGLVVSTDTQYL. As DNA, the CDR3 is TGTGCCGGCAGCAAGGGACTAGTGGTTAGCACAGATACGCAGTATCTT.

This clonotype was counted only a few times. The chain has TRBV28 and TRBJ1-6; no clear D gene. The V gene's germline CDR1 is MDHEN and CDR2 SYDVKM. Trimming took off 4 bases at V and 9 bases at J, with 13 bases between the two ends. The CDR3 is 14 residues long. CDR3 residues: CASSWEREGSPLHF. CDR3 sequence (DNA): TGTGCCAGCAGTTGGGAACGGGAAGGTTCACCCCTCCACTTT.

With respect to this clonotype: A much larger clone lies a single base off, so this may be a read error. The rearrangement uses TRBV29-1 and TRBJ1-4, with a possible D match to TRBD1 (5 bases). V was clipped by 7 bases and J by 4 bases, with 16 bases between them. The germline V gene encodes CDR1 SQVTM and CDR2 ANQGSEA. This CDR3 is 14 amino acids long. The CDR3: CSDSPTANNEKLFF. CDR3 nucleotides: TGCAGCGATTCACCGACAGCCAATAATGAAAAACTGTTTTTT.

Details on this clonotype: One end of the junction fails to match germline, which may point to a read error. The chain is built from TRBV11-2 and TRBJ1-5; 7 nucleotides align to TRBD1. From germline, CDR1 is SGHAT and CDR2 FQNNGV. The CDR3 is 16 residues long. CDR3: CACSLGPLDRDQPQHF. The DNA for the CDR3 is TGTGCCTGCAGCTTAGGCCCCCTTGACAGGGATCAGCCCCAACATTTT.

The CDR3 loop reads CASSSPGQDYGYTF. The CDR3 DNA reads TGTGCCAGCAGTTCCCCCGGGCAGGACTATGGCTACACCTTC. V and J are TRBV28 and TRBJ1-2; no definite D call. The V gene's germline CDR1 is MDHEN and CDR2 SYDVKM. The V gene lost 4 bases and the J gene lost 3 bases, with 12 bases spanning the gap. The CDR3 has 14 residues.

This clonotype was observed a handful of times. The gene calls are TRBV13 and TRBJ2-1; D may be TRBD1 (5 bases). Germline-derived CDR1 and CDR2 are PRHDT and FYEKMQ (reference sequence). The ends were cut back, 5 bases at V and 0 bases at J, with 14 bases in the middle. The CDR3 runs 16 residues. This chain's CDR3 is CASSHDSQSSYNEQFF. For the CDR3, the DNA is TGTGCCAGCAGCCACGACAGCCAGAGCTCCTACAATGAGCAGTTCTTC.

On this clonotype: This may come from a read error, since a much larger clone is one base off. This chain uses TRBV24-1 with TRBJ2-5; D perhaps matches TRBD2 (6 bases). The CDR3 has 14 amino acids. CDR1 and CDR2 (germline): KGHDR, SFDVKD. The CDR3 DNA reads as TGTGCCATCAGTGATTCGGGGACTGAAGAGACCCAGTACTTC. Translated: CAISDSGTEETQYF.

The chain links TRBV6-5 to TRBJ2-2; 8 nucleotides line up with TRBD1. Per germline, CDR1 MNHEY and CDR2 SVGAGI. The ends lost 5 bases at V and 3 bases at J; junction bases unmatched: 8. The CDR3 is 16 residues long. CDR3 bases: TGTGCCAGCAGTAGACCGGGACAGGTAGACACCGGGGAGCTGTTTTTT. Encoded protein: CASSRPGQVDTGELFF.

Remarks on this clonotype: A much larger clone is a single base away; this may be a read error. The CDR3 DNA reads as TGTGCCAGCAGCTCATCAACGCTCCGGGACAGCTATGGCCACACCTTC. Translated: CASSSSTLRDSYGHTF. V and J are TRBV7-8 and TRBJ1-2, with 7 positions matching TRBD1. The CDR3 has 16 amino acids. The germline gives CDR1 SGHVS, CDR2 FQNEAQ.

The chain is built from TRBV29-1 and TRBJ2-7; 8 bases fit TRBD1. The CDR3 runs to 13 residues. The germline V gene encodes CDR1 SQVTM and CDR2 ANQGSEA. Trimming cost V 6 bases and J 3 bases; bases outside gene matches: 7. In DNA form, the CDR3 reads TGCAGCGTCCCCAGGGGGCGATACTACGAGCAGTACTTC. Encoded protein: CSVPRGRYYEQYF.

This clonotype was observed once. J is TRBJ1-1 and V is TRBV6-5; 7 bases are a match to TRBD1. Per germline, CDR1 MNHEY and CDR2 SVGAGI. CDR3 length: 13 amino acids. Unmatched junction bases numbered 4, after V lost 5 bases and J lost 4 bases. The CDR3 sequence is CASSEGACTEAFF. CDR3 nucleotides: TGTGCCAGCAGTGAGGGGGCTTGCACTGAAGCTTTCTTT.

Concerning this clonotype: This may be a read error: a much more frequent sequence differs by one nucleotide. The CDR3 loop is CASSLQGGLYDQYF. For the CDR3, the DNA is TGTGCCAGCAGTTTACAGGGGGGGCTCTACGATCAGTACTTC. V gene TRBV12-3 or TRBV12-4 combines with J gene TRBJ2-7; tentatively, D is TRBD1 or TRBD2 (7 bases each). The length of the CDR3 is 14 residues.

This chain joins TRBV4-1 and TRBJ1-1; D unresolved. Per germline, CDR1 MGHRA and CDR2 YSYEKL. Trimming shortened V by 1 base and J by 5 bases, and 8 bases separated the two germline ends. This CDR3 comprises 13 residues. Written as DNA, the CDR3 is TGCGCCAGCAGCCAAGTTAGGAAGACTGAAGCTTTCTTT. Protein product: CASSQVRKTEAFF.

This clonotype has a count of ten or more. V and J are TRBV4-1 and TRBJ2-2; 11 bases match TRBD1. Germline assignment: CDR1 MGHRA and CDR2 YSYEKL. The CDR3 covers 16 residues. Unmatched junction bases numbered 10, after V lost 7 bases and J lost 6 bases. CDR3 sequence reads: CASTPRRTGGSGELFF. CDR3 DNA: TGCGCCAGCACCCCCCGTAGGACAGGGGGCTCCGGGGAGCTGTTTTTT.

This chain uses TRBV29-1 with TRBJ2-2, with 12 bases fitting TRBD2. The CDR3 runs 16 residues. The J segment lost 1 base and the V segment lost 5 bases, leaving 5 bases of the junction unmatched. Germline V gives CDR1 SQVTM, CDR2 ANQGSEA. CDR3 residues: CSVIPGLAGNTGELFF. The CDR3 DNA is TGCAGCGTTATTCCGGGACTAGCGGGGAACACCGGGGAGCTGTTTTTT.

This clonotype was seen just once. CDR3: CASSQDVAGYSPGANVLTF. The CDR3 coding sequence is TGTGCCAGCAGCCAAGATGTGGCAGGGTATTCTCCTGGGGCCAACGTCCTGACTTTC. The gene calls are TRBV4-2 and TRBJ2-6; possibly TRBD1 for D (5 bases). Looked up from germline, CDR1 is LGHNA and CDR2 is YNFKEQ. The CDR3 loop spans 19 amino acids. V lost 0 bases to trimming and J lost 2 bases, with 17 bases between them.

Comment on this clonotype: At one end, the junction sequence differs from germline, possibly due to a read error. This chain uses TRBV30 with TRBJ1-2; D uncertain. The CDR3 is 13 amino acids. CDR1 is GTSNPN, CDR2 SVGIG, per germline (reference sequence). In DNA form, the CDR3 reads TGTGCCTGGACGATGACGTTTAACTATGGCTACATCTTC. Translating it yields CAWTMTFNYGYIF.

The rearrangement links TRBV5-4 to TRBJ2-5, with TRBD1 as a possible D gene (6 bases). Trimming removed 1 base at V and 3 bases at J, with 10 bases between. The CDR3 extends over 14 amino acids. Germline CDR1 reads SGHNT; CDR2 reads YYREEE (reference sequence). The CDR3 nucleotides are TGTGCCAGCAGCTTGAGGTCAGGGGAAGAGACCCAGTACTTC. Protein sequence: CASSLRSGEETQYF. The whole variable domain, remainder taken from reference TRBV5-4 and TRBJ2-5, is ETGVTQSPTHLIKTRGQQVTLRCSSQSGHNTVSWYQQALGQGPQFIFQYYREEENGRGNFPPRFSGLQFPNYSSELNVNALELDDSALYLCASSLRSGEETQYFGPGTRLLVL.

The chain carries TRBV6-6 and TRBJ1-2, with no clear D. This CDR3 has 17 residues. Germline CDR1 is MNHNY and CDR2 is SVGAGI (reference sequence). Trimming took 0 bases from V and 2 from J, leaving 16 bases between them. CDR3 loop: CASSYSTKSGPNYGYTF. CDR3 DNA: TGTGCCAGCAGTTACTCGACAAAATCTGGACCCAACTATGGCTACACCTTC.

There are many counts of this clonotype. This sequence joins TRBV29-1 and TRBJ2-5; D is unresolved. V was shortened by 4 bases and J by 5 bases, with 11 bases between the two germline ends. This CDR3 contains 12 residues. The germline gives CDR1 SQVTM, CDR2 ANQGSEA. The CDR3 coding sequence is TGCAGCGTTGTCCCGCCCGGGGAGACCCAGTACTTC. Translating it yields CSVVPPGETQYF.

The J gene is TRBJ2-5, the V gene TRBV2; D is perhaps TRBD1 (6 bases). Germline-derived CDR1 and CDR2 are SNHLY and FYNNEI. V was trimmed by 6 bases and J by 2 bases, leaving 10 bases between them. This CDR3 contains 13 residues. DNA for the CDR3: TGTGCCAGCAGGACAGGTCTACAAGAGACCCAGTACTTC. Its translation is CASRTGLQETQYF.

With respect to this clonotype: This clone may be a read error of a much larger clone one base away. The chain joins TRBV29-1 to TRBJ2-3; D remains unclear. This CDR3 spans 13 amino acids. Germline V lookup: CDR1 SQVTM, CDR2 ANQGSEA. The CDR3 protein is CGVEDALGDTQYF. In nucleotides, the CDR3 is TGCGGCGTTGAAGACGCCCTAGGGGATACGCAGTATTTT.

This clonotype was counted at least ten times. The V gene is TRBV11-2, the J gene TRBJ2-3; 8 nucleotides align to TRBD2. Germline loops: CDR1 SGHAT, CDR2 FQNNGV. The CDR3 is made up of 16 amino acids. The V segment lost 7 bases and the J segment 2 bases; nucleotides outside the gene matches: 11. Written as DNA, the CDR3 is TGTGCCAGCACGGAGGGAGCGGGAGCCTACACAGATACGCAGTATTTT. It yields the protein CASTEGAGAYTDTQYF.

This clonotype was observed many times. V is TRBV29-1 and J is TRBJ2-5, with 7 bases matching TRBD2. Per germline, CDR1 SQVTM and CDR2 ANQGSEA. This CDR3 comprises 15 residues. Trimming took 4 bases from V and 1 from J; bases not matched to a gene: 9. The DNA for the CDR3 is TGCAGCGTTGCGTCAGGGACGGGAGGCCAAGAGACCCAGTACTTC. Its protein is CSVASGTGGQETQYF.

As concerns this clonotype: The junction departs from the called germline gene at one end, perhaps through a read error. This chain joins TRBV13 and TRBJ2-5; TRBD2 is a possible D gene (6 bases). The CDR3 consists of 17 residues. CDR1 and CDR2 (germline): PRHDT, FYEKMQ (reference sequence). The CDR3 sequence: CACSLGGSGGVLETQYF. CDR3 bases: TGTGCCTGCAGCTTAGGAGGGAGTGGTGGGGTGCTGGAGACCCAGTACTTC.

With regard to this clonotype: A read error may be the cause here, since a much bigger clone is one base away. This rearrangement joins TRBV10-3 to TRBJ2-5; D call uncertain. V was trimmed by 4 bases and J by 4 bases, leaving 13 bases between them. Germline V CDR1 and CDR2: ENHRY, SYGVKD. This CDR3 comprises 14 residues. CDR3 loop: CAISVPSPGETQYF. The CDR3 DNA sequence: TGTGCCATCAGTGTGCCATCGCCGGGAGAGACCCAGTACTTC.

Comments on this clonotype: A much larger clone lies one base from this, so it may be a read error. The conserved phenylalanine or tryptophan is not found at the CDR3 terminus, so this likely reflects a read error. This chain links TRBV11-2 with TRBJ2-1; D uncertain. V gave up 1 base and J gave up 10 bases, with 11 bases separating them. Looked up from germline, CDR1 is SGHAT and CDR2 is FQNNGV. The CDR3 has 13 amino acids. The CDR3 loop reads CASSLGRVPEQFL. The CDR3 bases are TGTGCCAGCAGCTTAGGGAGAGTCCCCGAGCAGTTCCTC.

In the case of this clonotype: Lacking the conserved final phenylalanine or tryptophan, this CDR3 likely reflects a read error. It is unclear where the CDR3 begins or ends on the DNA, so no DNA is shown, and the CDR3 is as TCRdb lists it. The chain uses TRBV11-2 and TRBJ2-5; TRBD1, the table's D call, was not compared with the DNA. Germline V CDR1 and CDR2: SGHAT, FQNNGV. The CDR3 extends over 15 residues, inclusive of both ends. This CDR3 is CASSQPGQGPETHYL.

The rearrangement uses TRBV11-2 and TRBJ2-7; 9 bases fit TRBD2. The CDR3 consists of 15 residues. In germline, CDR1 is SGHAT, CDR2 FQNNGV. The V segment lost 4 bases and the J segment 2 bases; nucleotides outside the gene matches: 6. CDR3 DNA: TGTGCCAGCAGCTCCCCGACTAGCGGACCCTACGAGCAGTACTTC. This sequence encodes CASSSPTSGPYEQYF. Full variable domain (outside the CDR3, taken from reference TRBV11-2 and TRBJ2-7): EAGVAQSPRYKIIEKRQSVAFWCNPISGHATLYWYQQILGQGPKLLIQFQNNGVVDDSQLPKDRFSAERLKGVDSTLKIQPAKLEDSAVYLCASSSPTSGPYEQYFGPGTRLTVT.